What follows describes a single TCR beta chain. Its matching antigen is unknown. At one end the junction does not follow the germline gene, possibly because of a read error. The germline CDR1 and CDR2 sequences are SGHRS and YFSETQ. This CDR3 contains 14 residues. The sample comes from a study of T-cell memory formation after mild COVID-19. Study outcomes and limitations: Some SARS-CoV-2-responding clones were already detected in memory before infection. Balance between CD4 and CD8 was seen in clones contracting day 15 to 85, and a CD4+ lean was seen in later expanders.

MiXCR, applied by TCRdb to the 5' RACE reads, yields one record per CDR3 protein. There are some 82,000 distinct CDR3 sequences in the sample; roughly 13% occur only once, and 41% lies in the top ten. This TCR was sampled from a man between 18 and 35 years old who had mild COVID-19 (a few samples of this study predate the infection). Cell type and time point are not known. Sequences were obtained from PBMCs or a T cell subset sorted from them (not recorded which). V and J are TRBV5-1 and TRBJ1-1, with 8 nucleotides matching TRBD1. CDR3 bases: TGCGCCAGCAGTTTGGACAGGGTTGGCACTGAAGCTTTCTTT. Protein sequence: CASSLDRVGTEAFF.